Listed below are T cell receptor beta chains from one sample, sequenced in a study of cytomegalovirus exposure and HLA in healthy donors. The table came from immunoSEQ multiplex PCR; TCRdb's copy has only in-frame clones and leaves some out. The repertoire holds under 200,000 clones, with about 88% as singletons. The sample comprised PBMCs. Receptors were obtained from a young man in good health and CMV-seropositive. The CDR3 runs from the conserved cysteine through the conserved F or W. D genes are given only for firm matches. Not all rows give a size; the values are once, few, many and, for expanded clones, a class.

TRBV11-2,-,TRBD2,TRBJ2-7,TGTGCCAGCAGCTTACGACTAGCGGTGAGCTCCTACGAGCAGTACTTC,CASSLRLAVSSYEQYF
TRBV5-1,-,TRBD1,TRBJ1-1,TGCGCCAGCAGGTTCCAGGGGGGCCTGAACACTGAAGCTTTCTTT,CASRFQGGLNTEAFF
TRBV5-1,-,TRBD1,TRBJ2-5,TGCGCCAGCAGTATCGCTGGACAGGGTCAAGAGACCCAGTACTTC,CASSIAGQGQETQYF
TRBV19,-,-,TRBJ2-5,TGTGCCAGTAGTCTCAGCGTGGGGACCCAGTACTTC,CASSLSVGTQYF
TRBV7-9,few,-,TRBJ1-4,TGTTCCAGCAGCTCCAGGGGAACTAATGAAAAACTGTTTTTT,CSSSSRGTNEKLFF
TRBV11-3,-,TRBD2,TRBJ2-1,TGTGCCAGCAGCTTTGCGGGGAGGGATGACAATGAGCAGTTCTTC,CASSFAGRDDNEQFF
TRBV7-9,-,-,TRBJ2-6,TGTGCCAGCAGCTCCCGGACACCTGGGGCCAACGTCCTGACTTTC,CASSSRTPGANVLTF
TRBV5-6,-,TRBD2,TRBJ2-1,TGTGCCAGCGGCCGACTAGCGGGAGGAGGCGGTGAGCAGTTCTTC,CASGRLAGGGGEQFF
TRBV6-4,-,TRBD1,TRBJ1-2,TGTGCCAGCAGTGGCCTTTGGGACAGGGGTATGAATGGCTACACCTTC,CASSGLWDRGMNGYTF
TRBV2,-,TRBD1,TRBJ1-1,TGTGCCGGAGTATTCTGGACAGGGGACAACACTGAAGCTTTCTTT,CAGVFWTGDNTEAFF
TRBV19,-,TRBD2,TRBJ2-1,TGTGCCAGTAGACTAGCGGGAGAGGACAATGAGCAGTTCTTC,CASRLAGEDNEQFF
TRBV30,-,TRBD1,TRBJ1-2,TGTGCCTGGAAAAGGGGGCAGGAAGGGCTTAGCTATGGCTACACCTTC,CAWKRGQEGLSYGYTF
TRBV29-1,-,-,TRBJ1-2,TGCAGCGTTGGGTCAGCTAACTATGGCTACACCTTC,CSVGSANYGYTF
TRBV4-3,-,TRBD2,TRBJ2-3,TGCGCCAGCAGCCAAGGATCGGCTAGCGGGACGGTAGATACGCAGTATTTT,CASSQGSASGTVDTQYF
TRBV4-1,-,TRBD1,TRBJ2-3,TGCGCCAGCAGCCCGGTAGGACAGGGGGGGTTTGCACGTGCAGATACGCAGTATTTT,CASSPVGQGGFARADTQYF
TRBV19,few,-,TRBJ1-1,TGTGCCAGTACCCCAGGGGCAGGCAACACTGAAGCTTTCTTT,CASTPGAGNTEAFF
TRBV18,-,TRBD2,TRBJ2-3,TGTGCCAGCTCCAGTACTAGCGGAGCCGGCGATACGCAGTATTTT,CASSSTSGAGDTQYF
TRBV5-4,-,TRBD2,TRBJ2-2,TGTGCCAGCAGCCCTAGCGGGGGGGACACCGGGGAGCTGTTTTTT,CASSPSGGDTGELFF
TRBV5-1,-,TRBD1,TRBJ2-1,TGCGCCAGCAGCTCAACCCCGGGACAGGGTCCTATTTCCTACAATGAGCAGTTCTTC,CASSSTPGQGPISYNEQFF
TRBV9,-,TRBD2,TRBJ2-1,TGTGCCAGCAGCGTAGCGACTAGCGGCTCCTACAATGAGCAGTTCTTC,CASSVATSGSYNEQFF
TRBV7-9,-,-,TRBJ2-5,TGTGCCAGCAGCTCGCGGCGGGGCGGTGAGACCCAGTACTTC,CASSSRRGGETQYF
TRBV5-1,-,TRBD2,TRBJ2-5,TGCGCCAGCAGCTTGGTGATTGGGCAGCGGGGAGAGACCCAGTACTTC,CASSLVIGQRGETQYF
TRBV19,-,-,TRBJ1-5,TGTGCCAGTAGTATAGCCCCGGGGAGACTTTATAGCAATCAGCCCCAGCATTTT,CASSIAPGRLYSNQPQHF
TRBV6-5,-,-,TRBJ2-2,TGTGCCAGCAGTTACGGAGAGAACACCGGGGAGCCGTTTTTT,CASSYGENTGEPFF
TRBV5-4,-,-,TRBJ1-1,TGTGCCAGCAGCTTGGTGGAGGGGTCTGAAGCTTTCTTT,CASSLVEGSEAFF
TRBV7-9,-,-,TRBJ1-4,TGTGCCAGCAGCTTAGCGAGCGGGAATGAAAAACTGTTTTTT,CASSLASGNEKLFF
TRBV15,-,TRBD2,TRBJ2-3,TGTGCCACCAGCAGACTAGCGGCTAGCACAGATACGCAGTATTTT,CATSRLAASTDTQYF
TRBV15,-,TRBD1,TRBJ1-5,TGTGCCACCAGCGGCGACAGGGCCGGACAGCCCCAGCATTTT,CATSGDRAGQPQHF
TRBV15,-,TRBD1,TRBJ2-1,TGTGCCACCAGCAGGCCCCCCGGGACAGGGGTTAATGAGCAGTTCTTC,CATSRPPGTGVNEQFF
TRBV2,few,TRBD2,TRBJ2-1,TGTGCCAGCATTACTCTGAGCGGGAGGTTTACCTACAATGAGCAGTTCTTC,CASITLSGRFTYNEQFF
TRBV13,-,-,TRBJ1-6,TGTGCCAGCAGCTCAGGACAGACCGATAATTCACCCCTCCACTTT,CASSSGQTDNSPLHF
TRBV19,-,-,TRBJ1-2,TGTGCCAGTAGTGGGACAAGCCGTGATCTCTATGGCTACACCTTC,CASSGTSRDLYGYTF
TRBV6-4,few,TRBD2,TRBJ2-1,TGTGCCAGCAGAGACGGGACTAGCGGGGCCAATGAGCAGTTCTTC,CASRDGTSGANEQFF
TRBV11-2,-,TRBD2,TRBJ2-7,TGTGCCAGCAGCTCGCGGGTGCGCGGGAGACTCTACGAGCAGTACTTC,CASSSRVRGRLYEQYF
TRBV4-3,-,TRBD2,TRBJ2-2,TGCGCCAGCAGCCCCCTCGGGGGGGGCACACGGGAGCTGTTTTTT,CASSPLGGGTRELFF
TRBV11-2,-,-,TRBJ1-1,TGTGCCAGCAGCTACCCACGGGCTGAAGCTTTCTTT,CASSYPRAEAFF
TRBV6-5,-,-,TRBJ1-5,TGTGCCAGCAGCGCTTTGCAGGGATATCAGCCCCAGCATTTT,CASSALQGYQPQHF
TRBV5-1,few,-,TRBJ2-7,TGCGCCAGCAGCCCAGGAGGGCCAAGGCAGTACTTC,CASSPGGPRQYF
TRBV5-1,-,-,TRBJ2-7,TGCGCCAGCAGCTCACAGGGATGGGGCGAGCAGTACTTC,CASSSQGWGEQYF
TRBV7-3,-,TRBD2,TRBJ2-1,TGTGCCAGCAGCTTAAACTCCCGGGCGACTAGCAGTGAGCAGTTCTTC,CASSLNSRATSSEQFF
TRBV27,-,TRBD1,TRBJ1-2,TGTGCCAGCCAGGGGTGGGGCAGGGGGGACGATTATGGCTACACCTTC,CASQGWGRGDDYGYTF
TRBV23-1,-,TRBD2,TRBJ2-2,TGCGCCAGCAGTCCCACCGGGACTAATGAACAGTTCTCCGGGGAGCTGTTTTTT,CASSPTGTNEQFSGELFF
TRBV7-9,once,TRBD1,TRBJ2-1,TGTGCCAGCAGCTTAAGAGACAGGGGGTACAATGAGCAGTTCTTC,CASSLRDRGYNEQFF
TRBV12-5,-,-,TRBJ1-3,TGTGCTAGTGGCCCGGGATTCTCTGGAAACACCATATATTTT,CASGPGFSGNTIYF
TRBV9,once,-,TRBJ1-1,TGTGCCAGCAGCGTAGCCGAGGGATGGACCGAAGCTTTCTTT,CASSVAEGWTEAFF
TRBV6-6,once,-,TRBJ1-4,TGTGCCAGCAGTTCAGGCAGCAAAGAAAAACTGTTTTTT,CASSSGSKEKLFF
TRBV19,-,-,TRBJ1-4,TGTGCCAGTTTGGAGACAGCAACTAATGAAAAACTGTTTTTT,CASLETATNEKLFF
TRBV27,-,TRBD1,TRBJ1-5,TGTGCCAGCAGTTTCGGACAGGGCAACCAGCCCCAGCATTTT,CASSFGQGNQPQHF
TRBV27,many,-,TRBJ1-1,TGTGCCAGCGCAACTCTGATGAACACTGAAGCTTTCTTT,CASATLMNTEAFF
TRBV7-2,-,TRBD1,TRBJ2-2,TGTGCCAGCAGCCCGAGGACAGGGGACACCGGGGAGCTGTTTTTT,CASSPRTGDTGELFF
TRBV5-6,-,-,TRBJ1-5,TGTGCCAGCAGCTTGGGGGCAGGGTACCAGCCCCAGCATTTT,CASSLGAGYQPQHF
TRBV5-6,-,TRBD1,TRBJ2-2,TGTGCCAGCAGCCCCCCGGGACAGCCTAACACCGGGGAGCTATTTTTT,CASSPPGQPNTGELFF
TRBV6-5,-,-,TRBJ1-5,TGTGCCAGCAGTTACCAGGGGAACCAGCCCCAGCATTTT,CASSYQGNQPQHF